This TCR beta chain appears in the sequencing data of a study of OX40 agonist ivuxolimab in advanced cancers. On the study more broadly: Patients got intravenous ivuxolimab at 0.01 to 10 mg/kg every 2 weeks. The dose-escalation cohort was around 83% male, with a mean age of approximately 61 years, ranging about 23 to 79.

Germline values: CDR1 SQVTM, CDR2 ANQGSEA. Trimming took off 1 base at V and 0 bases at J, with 10 bases between the two ends. CDR3 length equals 14 residues. TCRdb keeps only in-frame clones here, not all; method: immunoSEQ multiplex PCR. This table has roughly 48,000 clones, approximately 90% appearing once. Overall study findings and caveats: At 0.1-3.0 mg/kg, partial responders had clonal expansion among the lowest observed.

This clone was seen only once. What it binds is not known. The chain recombines TRBV29-1 with TRBJ2-7, with D uncertain. The source of this sequence is an adult with an advanced solid tumor such as melanoma, head and neck, liver or kidney cancer. This sample comprised CD4+ or CD8+ T cells sorted from blood, obtained in a trial of the OX40 agonist ivuxolimab. The CDR3 spells CSVEGTDDSYEQYF. CDR3 DNA: TGCAGCGTTGAAGGTACGGACGACTCCTACGAGCAGTACTTC.